The 12 T cell receptor beta chains in this list originate from one sample, sequenced in a study of blood T cells in healthy people across ages. PCR was performed a second time for about 7 to 12 cycles using a sample-barcoded 5' primer and a J-beta primer mix. MiXCR was run by TCRdb on the 5' RACE reads, yielding one entry per CDR3 protein. This table has about 970,000 distinct CDR3 sequences, roughly 47% appearing once. Sequences were obtained from blood. These receptors originate from a woman aged 55-69 years in good health.

This clonotype occurred a few times. The chain joins TRBV29-1 to TRBJ2-7; D not resolved. The CDR3 is 11 residues long. V was shortened by 7 bases and J by 2 bases, with 9 bases between the two germline ends. Germline CDR1 SQVTM, CDR2 ANQGSEA. The CDR3 protein is CSGVGTYEQYF. CDR3 nucleotides: TGCAGCGGGGTCGGAACCTACGAGCAGTACTTC.

The V and J genes are TRBV4-3 and TRBJ1-5; D remains ambiguous. Trimming took off 0 bases at V and 11 bases at J, with 14 bases between the two ends. Germline V gene data show CDR1 as LGHNA and CDR2 as YSLEER. The CDR3 totals 14 residues. The CDR3 reads CASSQDMISDSQHF. In DNA, the CDR3 is TGCGCCAGCAGCCAAGACATGATCTCTGATTCCCAGCATTTT.

This clonotype was found a few times. The chain carries TRBV7-2 and TRBJ2-3; D is tentatively TRBD1 or TRBD2 (6 bases each). Trimming took off 1 base at V and 2 bases at J, with 19 bases between the two ends. CDR3 size: 18 residues. The germline CDR1 and CDR2 sequences are SGHTA and FQGNSA. For the CDR3, the DNA is TGTGCCAGCAGCTTAGGGGGGGCCTACAGGGCTCCCACAGATACGCAGTATTTT. Protein: CASSLGGAYRAPTDTQYF.

The rearrangement links TRBV14 to TRBJ2-1, with 15 bases aligning to TRBD2. From germline, CDR1 is SGHDN and CDR2 FVKESK. V lost 6 bases and J lost 10; bases outside the gene matches: 10. There are 16 residues in the CDR3. The DNA for the CDR3 is TGTGCCAGCAGGACCCTAACCGGGACTAGCGGGAGGGAGCAGTTCTTC. It specifies CASRTLTGTSGREQFF.

This clonotype was seen only a few times. The V call is TRBV25-1, the J call TRBJ2-1; TRBD2 agrees at 12 bases. CDR3 length: 17 amino acids. V dropped 5 bases and J dropped 7; count of bases not matched to a gene: 12. From germline, CDR1 is MGHDK and CDR2 SYGVNS. Here the CDR3 DNA reads TGTGCCAGCAGTCCCTCACTGACTAGCGGGAGTCGGAATGAGCAGTTCTTC. Translating it yields CASSPSLTSGSRNEQFF.

This clonotype was found a few times. The chain uses TRBV16 and TRBJ2-6; no clear D. Between the trimmed V and J ends, which lost 4 bases and 4 bases, there was a span of 8 bases. Germline CDR1 is KGHSY and CDR2 is FQNENV. The CDR3 runs 14 residues. CDR3 protein: CASSPNRGANVLTF. The CDR3 nucleotides read TGTGCCAGCAGCCCCAATAGGGGGGCCAACGTCCTGACTTTC.

The chain combines TRBV20-1 with TRBJ2-1, with TRBD1 identical over 7 bases. The CDR3 is made up of 16 amino acids. Germline V gene sequence: CDR1 DFQATT, CDR2 SNEGSKA (reference sequence). Trimming took 3 bases from V and 0 from J; bases not matched to a gene: 8. The CDR3 loop reads CSASGLQGSSYNEQFF. The CDR3 nucleotides are TGCAGTGCTAGTGGGTTACAGGGGAGCTCCTACAATGAGCAGTTCTTC.

The rearrangement uses TRBV24-1 and TRBJ1-1; D is undetermined. Between the trimmed V and J ends, which lost 2 bases and 3 bases, there was a span of 6 bases. CDR1 and CDR2 from the germline V gene are KGHDR and SFDVKD. This CDR3 spans 13 amino acids. Here the CDR3 DNA reads TGTGCCACCAGTGATTGGACGGACACTGAAGCTTTCTTT. Translation gives CATSDWTDTEAFF.

The genes are TRBV18 and TRBJ2-1; 9 bases agree with TRBD1. Germline-derived CDR1 and CDR2 are KGHSH and LQKENI. V was pared by 4 bases and J by 12 bases, with 13 bases of the junction left unmatched. The CDR3 runs to 15 residues. CDR3 bases: TGTGCCAGCTCACACCCGGGACAGGGTTTGTATGGGCAGTTCTTC. This encodes CASSHPGQGLYGQFF. The variable domain in full, completed from reference TRBV18 and TRBJ2-1, reads NAGVMQNPRHLVRRRGQEARLRCSPMKGHSHVYWYRQLPEEGLKFMVYLQKENIIDESGMPKERFSAEFPKEGPSILRIQQVVRGDSAAYFCASSHPGQGLYGQFFGPGTRLTVL.

This clonotype was counted a few times. Written as DNA, the CDR3 is TGTGCCAGCAGCCCCGGACTAGCGGGAGGATCCTACGAGCAGTACTTC. Its protein product is CASSPGLAGGSYEQYF. The gene calls are TRBV3-1 and TRBJ2-7, with 14 bases lining up with TRBD2. CDR1 LGHDT and CDR2 YNNKEL come from the germline V gene (reference sequence). This CDR3 region has 16 residues. Trimming cost V 4 bases and J 1 base; bases outside gene matches: 3.

This clonotype has more than one count but fewer than ten. The chain recombines TRBV28 with TRBJ1-5; D possibly corresponds to TRBD1 (6 bases). Germline CDR1 and CDR2: MDHEN and SYDVKM. The CDR3 is made up of 15 amino acids. Deletions cut 6 bases from V and 7 bases from J, with 19 bases between. The CDR3 protein is CASRPDRRRLQPQHF. For the CDR3, the DNA is TGTGCCAGCAGACCCGACAGGAGACGGCTACAGCCCCAGCATTTT.

The chain links TRBV12-3 or TRBV12-4 to TRBJ2-3; the D gene is possibly TRBD2 (5 bases). Trimming stripped 5 bases from V and 6 bases from J, with 12 bases between. The CDR3 loop spans 13 amino acids. The CDR3 region has the DNA TGTGCCAGCAGTATCGAGGGAGCGGATACGCAGTATTTT. The encoded protein is CASSIEGADTQYF.